This T cell receptor beta chain was sequenced for a study of blood T cell repertoires in COVID-19. Study background: PBMCs, B-cell-depleted T cells, or T cells provided the cDNA or gDNA that made up the material.

The table lists this clone with a few counts. Germline lookup yields CDR1 MGHRA and CDR2 YSYEKL. This CDR3 region has 15 residues. V was pared by 0 bases and J by 0 bases, with 9 bases between. Per the original methods: Nucleated cell counts were estimated from reference gene primer amplification. Sequencing used immunoSEQ multiplex PCR; TCRdb keeps in-frame clones, though not all of them. The V and J calls and clone size are taken from that table; D and trimming were inferred from the DNA. The table lists around 360,000 clones, around 87% of them singletons, with roughly 10% in the top ten. The sample taken for sequencing was peripheral blood. This TCR derives from a woman in her 30s with COVID-19, enrolled during active disease. The chain is built from TRBV4-1 and TRBJ2-7; weak D call: TRBD2 (5 bases). CDR3 bases: TGCGCCAGCAGCCAAGATGAGCGGACCTCCTACGAGCAGTACTTC. Its translation is CASSQDERTSYEQYF.